This note documents a single TCR beta chain sequence. Its target is not known. Some clones are missing from TCRdb's copy, which holds only in-frame ones; the method was immunoSEQ multiplex PCR. The sample lists 77,000 or so clones; more than 70% were seen once. The germline gives CDR1 SGHTS, CDR2 YDEGEE. V dropped 9 bases and J dropped 1 base, with 14 bases sitting between them. The CDR3 has 13 residues. The data were taken from a study of T cell responses to AZD1222 COVID-19 vaccine. In the study overall: Pooling covered second doses at about 4 or about 12 weeks.

General study points: Among those given AZD1222, only five or six were seropositive at baseline. Most donors were white British, females outnumbered males, and clonal diversity was possibly underestimated.

The genes are TRBV5-8 and TRBJ2-7, with unresolved D. Sequenced here: peripheral blood, sampled on day 0 of AZD1222 vaccination. The TCR was taken from an adult in good health. CDR3 coding DNA: TGTGCCACTCCGGGCAGCTTTTCCTACGAGCAGTACTTC. This codes for CATPGSFSYEQYF.